The source of this TCR beta chain is a study of graft-versus-host responses after intestinal transplantation. The table lists this clone with a count of one. Clones were sequenced by immunoSEQ multiplex PCR, and TCRdb holds only the in-frame ones, with some missing. The sample comprises about 18,000 clones, around 80% of which are singletons, and 1.9% rests with the top ten. The CDR3 runs to 15 residues. Germline V gene sequence: CDR1 SGDLS, CDR2 YYNGEE. V lost 4 bases, J lost 1 base, and 12 bases lay in between. The origin of this receptor is a human patient who received an intestinal transplant, so some T cells may come from the graft donor. This material consisted of PBMCs, taken 14 days after transplant. The V call is TRBV9, the J call TRBJ1-5, with a possible D match to TRBD1 (5 bases). The chain's CDR3 is CASSPGSGSNQPQHF. Here the CDR3 DNA reads TGTGCCAGCAGCCCTGGTTCAGGGAGCAATCAGCCCCAGCATTTT.